This T cell receptor beta chain was sequenced for a study of blood T cell repertoires in COVID-19. This clone is a singleton in its sample. The CDR3 has 19 residues. Trimming removed 7 bases from V and 2 bases from J; junction bases left unmatched: 17. CDR1 WNHNN and CDR2 SYGVQD come from the germline V gene (reference sequence). Original processing notes: Amplification from reference gene primers served as the basis for estimated nucleated cell counts. Measured with immunoSEQ multiplex PCR; TCRdb has only the in-frame clones, and not every one. V, J and clone size reflect that table, while D and trimming were determined from the DNA. The table has over 150,000 clones, 70% to 85% seen once.

The chain joins TRBV10-1 to TRBJ2-2; 9 nucleotides agree with TRBD2. The TCR sequence derives from a human donor with acute or convalescent COVID-19. The donor label of this sample is uncertain. The specimen was peripheral blood. The CDR3 DNA is TGCGCCAGCAAAGAGGGGACACCCCTGCTAGCGGGAAACACCGGGGAGCTGTTTTTT. Translating gives CASKEGTPLLAGNTGELFF.